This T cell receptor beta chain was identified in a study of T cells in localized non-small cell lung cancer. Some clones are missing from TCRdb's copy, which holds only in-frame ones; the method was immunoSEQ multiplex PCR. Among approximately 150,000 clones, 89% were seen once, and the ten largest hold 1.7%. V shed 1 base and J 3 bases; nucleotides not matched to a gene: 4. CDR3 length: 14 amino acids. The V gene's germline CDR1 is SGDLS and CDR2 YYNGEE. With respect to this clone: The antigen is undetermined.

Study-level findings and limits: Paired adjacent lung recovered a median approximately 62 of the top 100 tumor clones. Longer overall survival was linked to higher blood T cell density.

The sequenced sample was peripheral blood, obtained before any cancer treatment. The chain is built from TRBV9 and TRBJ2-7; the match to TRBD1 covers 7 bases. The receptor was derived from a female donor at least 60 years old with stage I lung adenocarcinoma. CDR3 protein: CASSVYAGGYEQYF. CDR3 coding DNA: TGTGCCAGCAGCGTATACGCAGGGGGCTACGAGCAGTACTTC.